Described below is a single T cell receptor (beta chain) sequence and its context. Its cognate antigen is unknown. These data originate in a study of OX40 agonist ivuxolimab in advanced cancers. Findings of the study overall: The expanded peripheral T cells' antigen specificity was not determined.

The protocol was immunoSEQ multiplex PCR, while the TCRdb copy is restricted to in-frame clones and leaves out a portion. The sample comprises roughly 86,000 clones, 92% of which are singletons, and 0.9% to 1.2% rests with the top ten. The CDR3 runs 16 residues. V shed 4 bases and J 5 bases; nucleotides not matched to a gene: 14. Germline V gene sequence: CDR1 SGHRS, CDR2 YFSETQ. The gene calls are TRBV5-1 and TRBJ2-7; 8 bases line up with TRBD1. The TCR comes from an adult with an advanced solid tumor such as melanoma, head and neck, liver or kidney cancer. The sequenced sample was CD4+ or CD8+ T cells sorted from blood, obtained in a trial of the OX40 agonist ivuxolimab. CDR3 bases: TGCGCCAGCAGCAATTCCCCGGGACAGGAGTCCCACGAGCAGTACTTC. It encodes CASSNSPGQESHEQYF.